One sample yielded the 26 T cell receptor beta chains listed below, sequenced in a study of cytomegalovirus exposure and HLA in healthy donors. The primer mix had 60 Vbeta and 13 Jbeta primers. Data came from immunoSEQ multiplex PCR; TCRdb stores just in-frame clones and leaves some out. The sample lists tens of thousands of clones, about 90% occurring once. Material: PBMCs. The source is a man younger than 45 in good health and CMV-seropositive.

DNA for the CDR3: TGTGCCAGTAGTTCTCCGGGACTAGCGATTTACGAGCAGTACTTC. Translation: CASSSPGLAIYEQYF. This sequence joins TRBV19 and TRBJ2-7, with TRBD2 matching over 10 bases. Trimming took 5 bases from V and 4 from J; bases not matched to a gene: 8. Per the germline V gene, CDR1 is LNHDA and CDR2 is SQIVND (reference sequence). This CDR3 has 15 residues.

The chain has TRBV10-3 and TRBJ1-1, with 10 nucleotides matching TRBD1. The CDR3 length is 14 residues. V was clipped by 6 bases and J by 7 bases; unmatched bases: 8. The germline V gene has CDR1 ENHRY and CDR2 SYGVKD. This CDR3 reads CAIRMTGGAGEAFF. The CDR3 nucleotides read TGTGCCATCAGGATGACAGGGGGCGCGGGTGAAGCTTTCTTT.

The chain uses TRBV28 and TRBJ1-6; 8 nucleotides align to TRBD1. The CDR3 is 16 residues long. Losses at the gene ends were 6 bases for V and 8 bases for J; bases not matched to a gene: 12. The germline gives CDR1 MDHEN, CDR2 SYDVKM. CDR3 nucleotides: TGTGCCAGCAGCCCCCCGACAGGGGACCTCTATTCACCCCTCCACTTT. Amino acids: CASSPPTGDLYSPLHF.

V usage is TRBV4-3 and J usage is TRBJ2-1, with 12 bases fitting TRBD2. The CDR3 sequence is 19 residues long. The ends lost 0 bases at V and 5 bases at J; junction bases unmatched: 11. From germline, CDR1 is LGHNA and CDR2 YSLEER. The CDR3 loop reads CASSQDNGLAGGYDNEQFF. CDR3 DNA sequence: TGCGCCAGCAGCCAAGATAATGGGCTAGCGGGAGGGTATGACAATGAGCAGTTCTTC.

The genes are TRBV11-2 and TRBJ1-5, with D uncertain. V was clipped by 0 bases and J by 3 bases, with 9 bases between them. CDR3 length equals 15 residues. Germline CDR1 and CDR2: SGHAT and FQNNGV. CDR3: CASSLDGRYNQPQHF. CDR3 sequence (DNA): TGTGCCAGCAGCTTAGATGGCAGGTACAATCAGCCCCAGCATTTT.

This clone was seen only once. The chain combines TRBV30 with TRBJ2-5; 8 bases align to TRBD2. The CDR3 spans 17 residues. Germline V gene data show CDR1 as GTSNPN and CDR2 as SVGIG (reference sequence). Trimming removed 1 base from V and 5 bases from J; junction bases left unmatched: 15. As DNA, the CDR3 is TGTGCCTGGAGTGCTCAAAATCACGGACTAGCCGTTGAGACCCAGTACTTC. It specifies CAWSAQNHGLAVETQYF.

The chain is built from TRBV7-9 and TRBJ2-7, with a weak D call TRBD2 (5 bases). The germline gives CDR1 SEHNR, CDR2 FQNEAQ (reference sequence). The V end was cut by 10 bases, the J end by 3 bases, with 19 bases between. The CDR3 has 14 amino acids. The CDR3 reads CATINEDSNYEQYF. In DNA form, the CDR3 reads TGTGCCACCATCAATGAGGACTCAAACTACGAGCAGTACTTC.

The gene calls are TRBV27 and TRBJ2-1; 10 bases are a match to TRBD2. With 2 bases clipped from V and 5 bases from J, the junction kept 3 bases outside the gene matches. CDR3 size: 15 residues. In germline, CDR1 is MNHEY, CDR2 SMNVEV (reference sequence). The CDR3 reads CASSLGSGRDNEQFF. The CDR3 DNA sequence: TGTGCCAGCAGTTTAGGGAGCGGGAGGGACAATGAGCAGTTCTTC.

The DNA for the CDR3 is TGTGCCTGGGTCACAGTCCGTGGACAGGTAGGGAGGGAGCAGTACTTC. It translates to CAWVTVRGQVGREQYF. V and J are TRBV30 and TRBJ2-7; perhaps TRBD1 as D (7 bases). CDR3 length: 16 residues. V was pared by 5 bases and J by 7 bases, with 27 bases between. Per germline, CDR1 GTSNPN and CDR2 SVGIG (reference sequence).

The V gene is TRBV5-4, the J gene TRBJ1-2, with D uncertain. The ends were cut back, 1 base at V and 2 bases at J, with 6 bases in the middle. The CDR3 length is 13 residues. Germline-derived CDR1 and CDR2 are SGHNT and YYREEE (reference sequence). The CDR3, as DNA: TGTGCCAGCAGCTTGTCCGGGAACTATGGCTACACCTTC. This translates into CASSLSGNYGYTF.

A few counts support this clone. For the CDR3, the DNA is TGTGCCAGCAGTTCCCTGGAGAGCGGAGAGAACAATGAGCAGTTCTTC. Its protein is CASSSLESGENNEQFF. The chain recombines TRBV27 with TRBJ2-1, with D possibly matching TRBD2 (5 bases). Trimming cost V 4 bases and J 5 bases, with 18 bases left between them. The germline V gene has CDR1 MNHEY and CDR2 SMNVEV (reference sequence). There are 16 residues in the CDR3.

The chain links TRBV9 to TRBJ2-1, with D possibly matching TRBD2 (8 bases). The germline gives CDR1 SGDLS, CDR2 YYNGEE. V shed 4 bases and J shed 3 bases, with 14 bases lying between them. The CDR3 runs to 15 residues. The CDR3 DNA follows: TGTGCCAGCAGCCATAGCGGGACAGACTACAATGAGCAGTTCTTC. It translates to CASSHSGTDYNEQFF.

The chain uses TRBV4-1 and TRBJ2-1; 11 nucleotides line up with TRBD2. In germline, CDR1 is MGHRA, CDR2 YSYEKL. The trim removed 2 bases at V and 7 bases at J, leaving 4 bases unmatched. This CDR3 spans 15 amino acids. The DNA for the CDR3 is TGCGCCAGCAGCCAAACTAGCGGGAGAGCTAATGAGCAGTTCTTC. Its protein product is CASSQTSGRANEQFF.

The chain carries TRBV27 and TRBJ2-3; 10 bases fit TRBD2. Germline trimming cut 10 bases from V and 3 bases from J; bases unmatched to any gene: 10. Germline V lookup: CDR1 MNHEY, CDR2 SMNVEV (reference sequence). The CDR3 length is 15 residues. The CDR3 nucleotides are TGTGCCACCTTAAGAGCGGGAGGGAGGACAGATACGCAGTATTTT. Translated: CATLRAGGRTDTQYF.

This clone was seen a few times. V usage is TRBV18 and J usage is TRBJ1-2, with unresolved D. The ends were cut back, 4 bases at V and 0 bases at J, with 6 bases in the middle. The germline CDR1 and CDR2 sequences are KGHSH and LQKENI. This CDR3 spans 13 amino acids. The CDR3 sequence: CASSRIANYGYTF. CDR3 nucleotides: TGTGCCAGCTCACGAATAGCTAACTATGGCTACACCTTC.

A single count supports this clone. The same CDR3 also results from other DNA sequences found in this sample. The rearrangement joins TRBV29-1 to TRBJ2-2; tentatively, D is TRBD2 (6 bases). CDR3 length: 13 amino acids. Germline CDR1 SQVTM, CDR2 ANQGSEA. Trimming stripped 4 bases from V and 1 base from J, with 7 bases between. CDR3: CSVVGGNTGELFF. CDR3 nucleotide sequence: TGCAGCGTTGTGGGGGGGAACACCGGGGAGCTGTTTTTT.

The V and J genes are TRBV10-3 and TRBJ2-5; tentatively, D is TRBD1 (6 bases). V lost 4 bases to trimming and J lost 1 base, with 16 bases between them. CDR3 size: 16 residues. The germline V gene has CDR1 ENHRY and CDR2 SYGVKD. CDR3 DNA sequence: TGTGCCATCAGTGCAAACCCTTCAGGGGTCCAAGAGACCCAGTACTTC. Amino acid sequence: CAISANPSGVQETQYF.

This chain links TRBV4-2 with TRBJ2-3, with 10 bases fitting TRBD1. From germline, CDR1 is LGHNA and CDR2 YNFKEQ. The ends lost 4 bases at V and 4 bases at J; junction bases unmatched: 5. The CDR3 has 15 amino acids. As DNA, the CDR3 is TGTGCCAGCAGCCCATCCGGGACAGGGGCAGATACGCAGTATTTT. Translating it yields CASSPSGTGADTQYF.

The V gene is TRBV4-3, the J gene TRBJ1-2; D is perhaps TRBD1 (6 bases). Germline-derived CDR1 and CDR2 are LGHNA and YSLEER. This CDR3 is 15 amino acids long. Deletions cut 4 bases from V and 5 bases from J, with 17 bases between. As DNA, the CDR3 is TGCGCCAGCAGCCTTGTCCGGGGGGGGCAATATGGCTACACCTTC. Translating gives CASSLVRGGQYGYTF.

The chain is built from TRBV6-6 and TRBJ2-7; TRBD2 matches at 9 bases. Germline V gives CDR1 MNHNY, CDR2 SVGAGI (reference sequence). This CDR3 region has 15 residues. Trimming cost V 2 bases and J 2 bases; bases outside gene matches: 4. The CDR3 DNA is TGTGCCAGCAGTTACGCGACTAGCGGTGCCTACGAGCAGTACTTC. This translates into CASSYATSGAYEQYF.

This chain joins TRBV18 and TRBJ2-3; D gene uncertain. Per the germline V gene, CDR1 is KGHSH and CDR2 is LQKENI. Trimming left V 6 bases short and J 2 bases short, with 18 bases between. The CDR3 contains 16 residues. CDR3 residues: CASSSQSLSSTDTQYF. The CDR3 DNA follows: TGTGCCAGCTCCTCGCAAAGCCTATCCTCCACAGATACGCAGTATTTT.

This sequence joins TRBV30 and TRBJ2-3, with a weak D call TRBD2 (5 bases). This CDR3 spans 17 amino acids. Trimming removed 0 bases from V and 0 bases from J, with 16 bases in between. Germline-derived CDR1 and CDR2 are GTSNPN and SVGIG (reference sequence). DNA of the CDR3: TGTGCCTGGAGTGTAGGAGGACGGATACTTAGCACAGATACGCAGTATTTT. This translates into CAWSVGGRILSTDTQYF.

This sequence joins TRBV10-3 and TRBJ2-2, with 8 bases identical to TRBD2. This CDR3 has 16 amino acids. CDR1 ENHRY and CDR2 SYGVKD come from the germline V gene. J gave up 4 bases and V 0 bases, and 4 bases lay outside the gene matches. In nucleotides, the CDR3 is TGTGCCATCAGTGAGTCGGGAGCGGGAGCCACCGGGGAGCTGTTTTTT. Translated, it gives CAISESGAGATGELFF.

This clone came up once. This rearrangement joins TRBV6-6 to TRBJ1-2; D call uncertain. The CDR3 is made up of 13 amino acids. V was cut by 3 bases and J by 2 bases, with 7 bases left in between. Per germline, CDR1 MNHNY and CDR2 SVGAGI (reference sequence). The CDR3 reads CASSYDGNYGYTF. DNA of the CDR3: TGTGCCAGCAGTTATGACGGGAACTATGGCTACACCTTC.

This clone appeared a single time. The rearrangement joins TRBV5-1 to TRBJ2-2; TRBD1 matches 7 bases. The junction had 9 bases not matched to a gene; V was cut back by 4 bases and J by 3 bases. There are 16 residues in the CDR3. Per germline, CDR1 SGHRS and CDR2 YFSETQ. CDR3 sequence (DNA): TGCGCCAGCAGCCTCCCCGGGACAGCGGACACCGGGGAGCTGTTTTTT. Translated: CASSLPGTADTGELFF.

V usage is TRBV10-1 and J usage is TRBJ2-5; 15 nucleotides match TRBD2. After removal of 6 bases from V and 5 bases from J, the junction contained 7 bases not matched to a gene. Germline loops: CDR1 WNHNN, CDR2 SYGVQD (reference sequence). CDR3 size: 16 residues. The CDR3 loop reads CASSAGLAGGFETQYF. Here the CDR3 DNA reads TGCGCCAGCAGCGCGGGACTAGCGGGAGGTTTTGAGACCCAGTACTTC.